A single sample is the source of the 15 T cell receptor beta chains below, sequenced in a study of naive and memory T cell subsets. Two oligonucleotides, mixed equimolar, formed the beta constant-region primer covering TRBC1 and TRBC2. MiXCR, run by TCRdb on the UMI-ligation and nested PCR reads, gives a single entry per CDR3 protein. The sample lists some 28,000 distinct CDR3 sequences, about 11% seen once, with approximately 15% in the top ten. The sample consisted of effector memory CD4+ T cells from blood. Subset denoted: effector memory, CD45RA- CD27-. The receptors were gathered from a human donor in good health.

This clonotype has only a few counts. The chain is built from TRBV4-3 and TRBJ1-5, with D possibly being TRBD1 (6 bases). There are 15 residues in the CDR3. Germline V gene sequence: CDR1 LGHNA, CDR2 YSLEER. V was shortened by 3 bases and J by 0 bases, with 9 bases between the two germline ends. The CDR3 loop reads CASSHGTSSNQPQHF. The CDR3 nucleotides are TGCGCCAGCAGCCACGGGACATCTAGCAATCAGCCCCAGCATTTT.

The chain carries TRBV28 and TRBJ2-7; D gene ambiguous. Between the trimmed V and J ends, which lost 6 bases and 5 bases, there was a span of 14 bases. Germline V gene data show CDR1 as MDHEN and CDR2 as SYDVKM. The CDR3 sequence is 13 residues long. This CDR3 reads CASRRANRHEQYF. The CDR3 DNA is TGTGCCAGCAGACGAGCGAATCGGCACGAGCAGTACTTC. The full variable domain, completed using reference TRBV28 and TRBJ2-7, is DVKVTQSSRYLVKRTGEKVFLECVQDMDHENMFWYRQDPGLGLRLIYFSYDVKMKEKGDIPEGYSVSREKKERFSLILESASTNQTSMYLCASRRANRHEQYFGPGTRLTVT.

To note about this clonotype: One base away lies a much larger clone, so this may be a sequencing read error. The rearrangement links TRBV7-2 to TRBJ2-3, with 10 bases lining up with TRBD2. Germline V gene sequence: CDR1 SGHTA, CDR2 FQGNSA. The CDR3 extends over 15 amino acids. CDR3 loop: CASSIAVAGGHTQYF. CDR3 in DNA: TGTGCCAGCAGCATAGCGGTAGCGGGAGGCCATACGCAGTATTTT.

The rearrangement joins TRBV18 to TRBJ1-6, with D uncertain. The germline gives CDR1 KGHSH, CDR2 LQKENI. The CDR3 covers 13 residues. Trimming cost V 8 bases and J 7 bases, with 12 bases left between them. CDR3: CASTGRANSPLHF. CDR3 bases: TGTGCCAGCACCGGACGTGCGAATTCACCCCTCCACTTT.

This chain links TRBV3-1 with TRBJ2-7, with 9 nucleotides matching TRBD2. Trimming took 4 bases from V and 6 from J; bases not matched to a gene: 13. The CDR3 has 16 residues. Germline V gene data show CDR1 as LGHDT and CDR2 as YNNKEL (reference sequence). CDR3 bases: TGTGCCAGCAGCCGCGGAAGGTCTAGCGGGGCCTCCGAGCAGTACTTC. It is translated as CASSRGRSSGASEQYF.

By its share, this clonotype is medium-sized. The genes are TRBV6-1 and TRBJ1-5; TRBD1 is a possible D gene (6 bases). The germline CDR1 and CDR2 sequences are MNHNS and SASEGT. Trimming pared 7 bases from V and 5 bases from J, leaving 15 bases between. This CDR3 is 14 amino acids long. DNA for the CDR3: TGTGCCAGCACCCCAGGAAGGGGGGATCAGCCCCAGCATTTT. It encodes CASTPGRGDQPQHF.

V and J are TRBV10-3 and TRBJ1-5, with 9 nucleotides matching TRBD1. The V gene's germline CDR1 is ENHRY and CDR2 SYGVKD. The V segment lost 9 bases and the J segment 4 bases; nucleotides outside the gene matches: 4. The CDR3 extends over 13 amino acids. The CDR3 spells CAIRDRENQPQHF. The CDR3 DNA reads as TGTGCCATACGGGACAGGGAAAATCAGCCCCAGCATTTT.

There are many counts of this clonotype. The chain employs TRBV7-2 and TRBJ1-1; maybe TRBD1 (5 bases). Germline values: CDR1 SGHTA, CDR2 FQGNSA. Trimming cost V 1 base and J 5 bases, with 14 bases left between them. The CDR3 length is 15 residues. The CDR3 region has the DNA TGTGCCAGCAGCTTAGTGCAGGGCGGCGGGACTGAAGCTTTCTTT. Encoded protein: CASSLVQGGGTEAFF. The full variable domain, rest sourced from reference TRBV7-2 and TRBJ1-1, is GAGVSQSPSNKVTEKGKDVELRCDPISGHTALYWYRQSLGQGLEFLIYFQGNSAPDKSGLPSDRFSAERTGGSVSTLTIQRTQQEDSAVYLCASSLVQGGGTEAFFGQGTRLTVV.

This clonotype was seen only a few times. V is TRBV5-5 and J is TRBJ2-7, with 8 bases matching TRBD1. V was pared by 1 base and J by 2 bases, with 11 bases of the junction left unmatched. The CDR3 totals 17 residues. CDR1 and CDR2 from the germline V gene are SGHKS and YYEKEE (reference sequence). The CDR3 loop reads CASSLSFSAGQAYEQYF. CDR3 nucleotide sequence: TGTGCCAGCAGCTTGTCTTTTTCGGCGGGACAGGCCTACGAGCAGTACTTC. Supplemented by reference TRBV5-5 and TRBJ2-7, the full variable domain reads DAGVTQSPTHLIKTRGQQVTLRCSPISGHKSVSWYQQVLGQGPQFIFQYYEKEERGRGNFPDRFSARQFPNYSSELNVNALLLGDSALYLCASSLSFSAGQAYEQYFGPGTRLTVT.

J is TRBJ2-3 and V is TRBV29-1; TRBD1 agrees at 10 bases. Germline V gene data show CDR1 as SQVTM and CDR2 as ANQGSEA. With 2 bases clipped from V and 2 bases from J, the junction kept 10 bases outside the gene matches. There are 17 residues in the CDR3. CDR3 in DNA: TGCAGCGTTGAAAACTATGGGGACAGGGGTAACACAGATACGCAGTATTTT. It yields the protein CSVENYGDRGNTDTQYF.

This clonotype showed up just a few times. The J gene is TRBJ2-1, the V gene TRBV19, with 14 nucleotides matching TRBD2. After removal of 5 bases from V and 0 bases from J, the junction contained 9 bases not matched to a gene. Germline CDR1 LNHDA, CDR2 SQIVND (reference sequence). The CDR3 sequence is 19 residues long. Here the CDR3 reads CASSSSGTSGGSSYNEQFF. The CDR3 bases are TGTGCCAGTAGTTCATCCGGGACTAGCGGGGGCAGCTCCTACAATGAGCAGTTCTTC. Looking up the rest from reference TRBV19 and TRBJ2-1 gives the full variable domain: DGGITQSPKYLFRKEGQNVTLSCEQNLNHDAMYWYRQDPGQGLRLIYYSQIVNDFQKGDIAEGYSVSREKKESFPLTVTSAQKNPTAFYLCASSSSGTSGGSSYNEQFFGPGTRLTVL.

The chain combines TRBV5-5 with TRBJ2-3; D is uncertain. Trimming removed 1 base at V and 6 bases at J, with 9 bases between. The germline V gene has CDR1 SGHKS and CDR2 YYEKEE (reference sequence). This CDR3 is 13 amino acids long. CDR3 residues: CASSLPEVDTQYF. The CDR3 DNA is TGTGCCAGCAGCTTGCCGGAAGTGGATACGCAGTATTTT.

This clonotype showed up many times. The chain links TRBV18 to TRBJ1-6, with a possible D match to TRBD1 (5 bases). The CDR3 runs to 16 residues. Germline CDR1 KGHSH, CDR2 LQKENI. Between the trimmed V and J ends, which lost 6 bases and 7 bases, there was a span of 19 bases. In DNA, the CDR3 is TGTGCCAGCTCCTCTGGGACCGGGGTCCCGAATTCACCCCTCCACTTT. Translating it yields CASSSGTGVPNSPLHF. The full variable domain, rest sourced from reference TRBV18 and TRBJ1-6, is NAGVMQNPRHLVRRRGQEARLRCSPMKGHSHVYWYRQLPEEGLKFMVYLQKENIIDESGMPKERFSAEFPKEGPSILRIQQVVRGDSAAYFCASSSGTGVPNSPLHFGNGTRLTVT.

This clonotype was found a few times. The rearrangement uses TRBV30 and TRBJ2-3; possibly TRBD2 for D (6 bases). The V and J ends lost 3 bases and 1 base respectively, with 11 bases between them. Looked up from germline, CDR1 is GTSNPN and CDR2 is SVGIG (reference sequence). The CDR3 sequence is 14 residues long. The CDR3 spells CAWSGTGGTDTQYF. For the CDR3, the DNA is TGTGCCTGGAGCGGGACGGGAGGCACAGATACGCAGTATTTT.

In its sample, this clonotype was seen a few times. The gene calls are TRBV6-2 or TRBV6-3 and TRBJ2-7; TRBD2 matches at 11 bases. V shed 3 bases, J shed 3 bases, and the junction held 4 bases outside the gene matches. The CDR3 loop spans 15 amino acids. The germline V gene encodes CDR1 MNHEY and CDR2 SVGEGT. DNA of the CDR3: TGTGCCAGCAGTTATAGCGGGAGGGGAGACTACGAGCAGTACTTC. It encodes CASSYSGRGDYEQYF.